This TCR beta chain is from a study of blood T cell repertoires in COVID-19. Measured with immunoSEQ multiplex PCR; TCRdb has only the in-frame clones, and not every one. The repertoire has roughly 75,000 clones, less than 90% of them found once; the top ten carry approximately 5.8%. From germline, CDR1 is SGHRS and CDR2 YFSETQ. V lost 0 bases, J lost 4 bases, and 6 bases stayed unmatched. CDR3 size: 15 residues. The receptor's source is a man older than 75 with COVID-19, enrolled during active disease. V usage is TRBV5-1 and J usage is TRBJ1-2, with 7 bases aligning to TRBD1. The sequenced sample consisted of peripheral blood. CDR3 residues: CASSLVRGEIYGYTF. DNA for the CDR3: TGCGCCAGCAGCTTGGTCAGGGGGGAAATCTATGGCTACACCTTC.